This T cell receptor (beta chain) originates from a study of T cell responses to AZD1222 COVID-19 vaccine. For this clone: What it binds is not known.

Findings of the study overall: Baseline seropositivity characterized only a handful of AZD1222 recipients. Samples come after the peak T cell response, not at day 14. Along spike, vaccine-associated CD4 TCRs were found throughout, with dominance at 160-218 and 743-854. Two doses of AZD1222 preceded a rise in Spike-specific TCR breadth and depth.

Assay used: immunoSEQ multiplex PCR; TCRdb lists only in-frame clones, some missing. The sample lists some 120,000 clones, 75% to 90% occurring once. Trimming left V 2 bases short and J 1 base short, with 11 bases between. CDR1 is SGHAT and CDR2 is FQNNGV in the germline V gene. The CDR3 covers 15 residues. This sequence originates from an adult in good health. Sequencing used peripheral blood, obtained on day 0 of AZD1222 vaccination. The chain employs TRBV11-2 and TRBJ1-1; no reliable D call. The CDR3 is CASSLYGKGNTEAFF. Here the CDR3 DNA reads TGTGCCAGCAGCTTATACGGGAAGGGGAACACTGAAGCTTTCTTT. The variable domain in full, completed from reference TRBV11-2 and TRBJ1-1, reads EAGVAQSPRYKIIEKRQSVAFWCNPISGHATLYWYQQILGQGPKLLIQFQNNGVVDDSQLPKDRFSAERLKGVDSTLKIQPAKLEDSAVYLCASSLYGKGNTEAFFGQGTRLTVV.